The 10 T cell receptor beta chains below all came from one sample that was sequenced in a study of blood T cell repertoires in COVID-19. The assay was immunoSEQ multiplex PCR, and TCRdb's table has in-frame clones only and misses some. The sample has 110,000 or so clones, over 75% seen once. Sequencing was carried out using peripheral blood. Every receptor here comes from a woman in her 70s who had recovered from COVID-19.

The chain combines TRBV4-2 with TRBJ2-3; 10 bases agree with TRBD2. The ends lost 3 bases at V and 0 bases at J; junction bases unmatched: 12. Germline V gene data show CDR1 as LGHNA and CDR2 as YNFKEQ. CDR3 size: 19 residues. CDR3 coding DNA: TGTGCCAGCAGCCAGACCCTAGCGGGGGATTACTCTAGCACAGATACGCAGTATTTT. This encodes CASSQTLAGDYSSTDTQYF.

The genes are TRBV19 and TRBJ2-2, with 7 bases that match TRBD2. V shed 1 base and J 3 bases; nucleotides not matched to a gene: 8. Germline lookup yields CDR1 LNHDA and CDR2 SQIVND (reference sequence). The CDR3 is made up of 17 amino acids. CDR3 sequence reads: CASSIARASGHTGELFF. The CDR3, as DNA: TGTGCCAGTAGTATAGCCCGAGCTAGCGGTCACACCGGGGAGCTGTTTTTT.

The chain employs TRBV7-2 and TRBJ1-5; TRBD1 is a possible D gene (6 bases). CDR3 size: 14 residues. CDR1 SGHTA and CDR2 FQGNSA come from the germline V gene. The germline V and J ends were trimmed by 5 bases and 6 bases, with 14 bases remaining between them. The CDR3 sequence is CASSPQGLTQPQHF. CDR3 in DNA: TGTGCCAGCAGCCCACAGGGCCTTACTCAGCCCCAGCATTTT.

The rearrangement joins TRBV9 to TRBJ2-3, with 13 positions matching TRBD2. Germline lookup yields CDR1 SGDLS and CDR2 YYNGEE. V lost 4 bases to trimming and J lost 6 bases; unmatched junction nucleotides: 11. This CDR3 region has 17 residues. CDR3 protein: CASSSLAGGPKRDTQYF. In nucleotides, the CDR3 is TGTGCCAGCAGCTCACTAGCGGGAGGGCCTAAGAGGGATACGCAGTATTTT.

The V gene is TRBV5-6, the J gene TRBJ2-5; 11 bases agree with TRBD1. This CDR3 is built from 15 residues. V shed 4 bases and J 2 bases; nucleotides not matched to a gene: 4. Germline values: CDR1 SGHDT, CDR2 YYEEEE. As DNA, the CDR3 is TGTGCCAGCAGCCGGGACAGGGGGTTTCAAGAGACCCAGTACTTC. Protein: CASSRDRGFQETQYF.

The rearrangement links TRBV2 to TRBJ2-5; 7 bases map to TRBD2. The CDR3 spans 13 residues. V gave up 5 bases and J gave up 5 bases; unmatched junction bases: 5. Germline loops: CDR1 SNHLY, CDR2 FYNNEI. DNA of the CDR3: TGTGCCAGCAGTCCAAATAGCGGGGAGACCCAGTACTTC. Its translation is CASSPNSGETQYF.

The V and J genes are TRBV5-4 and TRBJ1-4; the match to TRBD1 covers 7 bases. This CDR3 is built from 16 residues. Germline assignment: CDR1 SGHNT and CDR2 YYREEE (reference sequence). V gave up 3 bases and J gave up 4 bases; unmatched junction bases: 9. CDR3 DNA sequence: TGTGCCAGCAGCTCAATGACCGGACAGGATAATGAAAAACTGTTTTTT. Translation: CASSSMTGQDNEKLFF.

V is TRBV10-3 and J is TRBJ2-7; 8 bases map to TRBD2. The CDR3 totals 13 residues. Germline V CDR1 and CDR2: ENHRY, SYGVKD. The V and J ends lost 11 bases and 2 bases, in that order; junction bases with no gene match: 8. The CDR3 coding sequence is TGTGCCGGAGGAGGGACTAGGGCCTACGAGCAGTACTTC. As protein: CAGGGTRAYEQYF.

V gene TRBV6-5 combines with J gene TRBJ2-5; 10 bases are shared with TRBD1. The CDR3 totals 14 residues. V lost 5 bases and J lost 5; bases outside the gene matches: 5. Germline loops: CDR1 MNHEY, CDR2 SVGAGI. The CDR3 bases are TGTGCCAGCAGTCGGGACAGGGGTTGGGAGACCCAGTACTTC. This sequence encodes CASSRDRGWETQYF.

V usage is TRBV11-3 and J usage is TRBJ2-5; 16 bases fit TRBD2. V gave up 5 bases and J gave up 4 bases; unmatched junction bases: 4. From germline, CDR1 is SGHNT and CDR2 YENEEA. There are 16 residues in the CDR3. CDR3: CASSQGTSGRGETQYF. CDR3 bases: TGTGCCAGCAGCCAAGGGACTAGCGGGAGGGGAGAGACCCAGTACTTC.